Presented here are 10 T cell receptor beta chains from one specimen sequenced in a study of control samples from healthy donors and cancer patients. Clones were read by immunoSEQ multiplex PCR, and TCRdb kept only the in-frame ones, dropping some. The sample consists of about 150,000 clones, roughly 89% of them appearing once. Sequencing was carried out using blood. The receptors stem from a man aged 25 to 40 in good health.

The chain joins TRBV7-9 to TRBJ2-5, with 14 bases aligning to TRBD2. The CDR3 is 16 residues long. V trimming: 5 bases; J trimming: 5 bases; junction bases outside the gene matches: 7. From germline, CDR1 is SEHNR and CDR2 FQNEAQ (reference sequence). Written as DNA, the CDR3 is TGTGCCAGCAGCACCGGGACTAGCGGGAGAGGCGAGACCCAGTACTTC. This codes for CASSTGTSGRGETQYF.

This rearrangement joins TRBV5-1 to TRBJ2-7; 9 bases align to TRBD1. Germline trimming cut 5 bases from V and 0 bases from J; bases unmatched to any gene: 9. In germline, CDR1 is SGHRS, CDR2 YFSETQ. This CDR3 contains 16 residues. The CDR3 protein is CASSKIGQGNSYEQYF. CDR3 nucleotides: TGCGCCAGCAGTAAGATAGGACAGGGGAACTCCTACGAGCAGTACTTC.

The V gene is TRBV11-3, the J gene TRBJ1-1; a possible D gene is TRBD1 (5 bases). CDR1 SGHNT and CDR2 YENEEA come from the germline V gene. Trimming shortened V by 5 bases and J by 8 bases, and 12 bases separated the two germline ends. The CDR3 runs 12 residues. The DNA for the CDR3 is TGTGCCAGCAGCCCGAGGACACTAGAAGCTTTCTTT. Translating gives CASSPRTLEAFF.

By frequency in the sample, this clone is medium-sized. The genes are TRBV7-6 and TRBJ2-5; D gene ambiguous. The CDR3 spans 12 residues. V lost 3 bases, J lost 5 bases, and 7 bases lay in between. Per the germline V gene, CDR1 is SGHVS and CDR2 is FNYEAQ. The CDR3 DNA reads as TGTGCCAGCAGCTTTCTGGGTGAGACCCAGTACTTC. Translated, it gives CASSFLGETQYF. Looking up the rest from reference TRBV7-6 and TRBJ2-5 gives the full variable domain: GAGVSQSPRYKVTKRGQDVALRCDPISGHVSLYWYRQALGQGPEFLTYFNYEAQQDKSGLPNDRFSAERPEGSISTLTIQRTEQRDSAMYRCASSFLGETQYFGPGTRLLVL.

The rearrangement joins TRBV25-1 to TRBJ2-7; a weak D match, TRBD1 (6 bases). This CDR3 region has 15 residues. V was clipped by 4 bases and J by 4 bases, with 17 bases between them. CDR1 MGHDK and CDR2 SYGVNS come from the germline V gene. In DNA, the CDR3 is TGTGCCAGCAGTGGACAGGTGAACCTAGGTTACGAGCAGTACTTC. It encodes CASSGQVNLGYEQYF.

The V and J genes are TRBV7-3 and TRBJ2-5; TRBD2 aligns across 14 bases. With V trimmed by 5 bases and J by 5 bases, 7 bases remained unmatched. The CDR3 extends over 16 amino acids. The germline CDR1 and CDR2 sequences are SGHTA and FQGTGA. CDR3 sequence reads: CASSPSRTSGRETQYF. CDR3 sequence (DNA): TGTGCCAGCAGCCCCTCGCGGACTAGCGGGAGGGAGACCCAGTACTTC. The variable domain in full, completed from reference TRBV7-3 and TRBJ2-5, reads GAGVSQTPSNKVTEKGKYVELRCDPISGHTALYWYRQSLGQGPEFLIYFQGTGAADDSGLPNDRFFAVRPEGSVSTLKIQRTERGDSAVYLCASSPSRTSGRETQYFGPGTRLLVL.

The gene calls are TRBV7-9 and TRBJ1-2; a possible D gene is TRBD1 (6 bases). CDR1 and CDR2 (germline): SEHNR, FQNEAQ (reference sequence). The CDR3 loop spans 14 amino acids. The V end was cut by 5 bases, the J end by 1 base, with 11 bases between. DNA of the CDR3: TGTGCCAGCAGCGCAGGACAGCTTAACTATGGCTACACCTTC. Its translation is CASSAGQLNYGYTF.

The rearrangement joins TRBV15 to TRBJ2-6, with TRBD1 matching 9 bases. J gave up 4 bases and V 3 bases, and 7 bases lay outside the gene matches. This CDR3 has 17 residues. Germline values: CDR1 LNHNV, CDR2 YYDKDF (reference sequence). CDR3 sequence: CATSSRTGVSGANVLTF. CDR3 bases: TGTGCCACCAGCAGCAGGACAGGGGTTTCCGGGGCCAACGTCCTGACTTTC. The whole variable domain, remainder taken from reference TRBV15 and TRBJ2-6, is DAMVIQNPRYQVTQFGKPVTLSCSQTLNHNVMYWYQQKSSQAPKLLFHYYDKDFNNEADTPDNFQSRRPNTSFCFLDIRSPGLGDTAMYLCATSSRTGVSGANVLTFGAGSRLTVL.

This chain uses TRBV5-1 with TRBJ2-1; D is possibly TRBD1 (6 bases). V was shortened by 0 bases and J by 8 bases, with 12 bases between the two germline ends. The CDR3 covers 14 residues. CDR1 SGHRS and CDR2 YFSETQ come from the germline V gene. DNA of the CDR3: TGCGCCAGCAGCTTGGCCCAGGGGTTCGATGAGCAGTTCTTC. This translates into CASSLAQGFDEQFF.

The rearrangement uses TRBV7-2 and TRBJ2-7, with a weak D call TRBD1 (6 bases). V shed 1 base and J shed 6 bases, with 13 bases lying between them. Germline V gives CDR1 SGHTA, CDR2 FQGNSA. This CDR3 comprises 14 residues. This CDR3 is CASSLDPTGLEQYF. The CDR3, as DNA: TGTGCCAGCAGCTTAGACCCCACAGGGCTCGAGCAGTACTTC.